This TCR beta chain was sequenced during a study of blood T cell repertoires in COVID-19. This clone turned up a few times. Within the 2 weeks before study entry, each person in the exposed group met a COVID-19 case. Germline CDR1 and CDR2: SGHVS and FQNEAQ. With 5 bases removed from V and 0 bases from J, the gap between germline ends came to 8 bases. This CDR3 comprises 14 residues. Method: immunoSEQ multiplex PCR; TCRdb's copy keeps in-frame clones and lacks some. There are about 320,000 clones in the sample; around 84% occur only once, and 1.9% lies in the top ten. This chain joins TRBV7-8 and TRBJ1-3; D not resolved. Sequences were obtained from PBMCs or T cells enriched from blood (not recorded which). This receptor was identified in a woman in her 30s who had been exposed to COVID-19. For the CDR3, the DNA is TGTGCCAGCAGCAAAGGAGGCTCTGGAAACACCATATATTTT. Encoded protein: CASSKGGSGNTIYF.